The entry that follows covers one TCR beta chain sequence. Under the authors' procedure: By means of reference gene primer amplification, nucleated cell counts were estimated. Assay: immunoSEQ multiplex PCR; the TCRdb copy retains only in-frame clones and omits some. The DNA gave D and trimming, while V, J and clone size come from that table. The table includes tens of thousands of clones, 77% detected once. Germline values: CDR1 SEHNR, CDR2 FQNEAQ (reference sequence). Losses at the gene ends were 8 bases for V and 3 bases for J; bases not matched to a gene: 11. The CDR3 has 15 residues. This entry comes from a study of blood T cell repertoires in COVID-19. On the study more broadly: The origin of the acute and convalescent COVID-19 samples was the United States, Italy and Spain. In each case, the material was cDNA or gDNA derived from T cells, B-cell-depleted T cells, or PBMCs.

The receptor was derived from a human donor in a cohort sampled during active COVID-19. The sample consisted of peripheral blood. The V call is TRBV7-9, the J call TRBJ2-5; 8 bases match TRBD2. CDR3 sequence (DNA): TGTGCCAGCGTTCTGGGCGGGGGGCCGAAAGAGACCCAGTACTTC. Translated, it gives CASVLGGGPKETQYF.